The 20 T cell receptor beta chains in this list originate from one sample, sequenced in a study of T cell clonotyping in hematopoietic cell transplantation. Assay: immunoSEQ multiplex PCR; the TCRdb copy retains only in-frame clones and omits some. The table includes some 2,000 clones, roughly 77% detected once. What was sequenced was peripheral blood mononuclear cells. The receptors were gathered from a man aged 30 to 45 in good health. Some clones in this sample may be carry-over from other donors' samples.

As to this clone: One end of the junction does not line up with germline, which may come from a read error. The chain combines TRBV5-1 with TRBJ1-2; 7 bases line up with TRBD1. Germline assignment: CDR1 SGHRS and CDR2 YFSETQ. The CDR3 spans 13 residues. DNA for the CDR3: TGCGCTAGCAGCTTGGAAACAGGGGATGGCTACACCTTC. This codes for CASSLETGDGYTF.

This clone was observed once. The rearrangement joins TRBV6-5 to TRBJ1-2; D uncertain. V lost 0 bases to trimming and J lost 7 bases, with 12 bases between them. The CDR3 length is 14 residues. The V gene's germline CDR1 is MNHEY and CDR2 SVGAGI. CDR3: CASSYSRGLSGYTF. The DNA of the CDR3 is TGTGCCAGCAGTTACTCGAGAGGTCTTAGTGGCTACACCTTC.

The chain combines TRBV5-7 with TRBJ1-4; 7 nucleotides line up with TRBD1. TRBV5-7 is an open reading frame whose function is uncertain. The CDR3 has 16 residues. V was clipped by 4 bases and J by 8 bases; unmatched bases: 14. CDR3 coding DNA: TGTGCCAGCAGCGCGACCTTAACAGGGGTGGAAGAAAAACTGTTTTTT. As protein: CASSATLTGVEEKLFF.

The chain uses TRBV30 and TRBJ2-6; unclear D gene. Trimming cost V 5 bases and J 5 bases, with 22 bases left between them. Per the germline V gene, CDR1 is GTSNPN and CDR2 is SVGIG (reference sequence). The CDR3 has 17 amino acids. The CDR3 reads CAWGWSRYNNRANVLTF. The CDR3 coding sequence is TGTGCCTGGGGATGGTCGCGTTATAACAATCGGGCCAACGTCCTGACTTTC.

Only a few counts were recorded for this clone. J is TRBJ1-2 and V is TRBV29-1; D is uncertain. The length of the CDR3 is 12 residues. The germline gives CDR1 SQVTM, CDR2 ANQGSEA. The V end lost 4 bases, the J end lost 2 bases, and 8 bases lay between the germline ends. The CDR3 sequence: CSVGTENYGYTF. The CDR3 DNA reads as TGCAGCGTTGGGACGGAGAACTATGGCTACACCTTC.

J is TRBJ1-2 and V is TRBV10-3; D is ambiguous. Trimming left V 3 bases short and J 0 bases short, with 11 bases between. The CDR3 length is 15 residues. Germline V gene data show CDR1 as ENHRY and CDR2 as SYGVKD. In DNA, the CDR3 is TGTGCCATCAGTGATATCGAGGGTTCTAACTATGGCTACACCTTC. This gives the protein CAISDIEGSNYGYTF.

The chain uses TRBV7-9 and TRBJ1-1; D is ambiguous. The CDR3 has 13 amino acids. V was clipped by 10 bases and J by 1 base, with 13 bases between them. The germline gives CDR1 SEHNR, CDR2 FQNEAQ (reference sequence). The CDR3 loop reads CAIMTGGNTEAFF. The CDR3 DNA is TGTGCCATCATGACCGGTGGGAACACTGAAGCTTTCTTT. The variable domain in full, completed from reference TRBV7-9 and TRBJ1-1, reads DTGVSQNPRHKITKRGQNVTFRCDPISEHNRLYWYRQTLGQGPEFLTYFQNEAQLEKSRLLSDRFSAERPKGSFSTLEIQRTEQGDSAMYLCAIMTGGNTEAFFGQGTRLTVV.

The J gene is TRBJ1-1, the V gene TRBV4-3; the D gene is possibly TRBD1 (5 bases). The CDR3 covers 14 residues. CDR1 and CDR2 (germline): LGHNA, YSLEER. Trimming removed 1 base at V and 4 bases at J, with 10 bases between. The CDR3 DNA reads TGCGCCAGCAGCCAAGCGAGGGGTGGCACTGAAGCTTTCTTT. As protein: CASSQARGGTEAFF.

This chain uses TRBV13 with TRBJ1-6; D is unclear. Germline CDR1 PRHDT, CDR2 FYEKMQ (reference sequence). There are 15 residues in the CDR3. The V end was cut by 1 base, the J end by 9 bases, with 13 bases between. The CDR3 loop reads CASSLVGERPSPLHF. The CDR3 bases are TGTGCCAGCAGCTTAGTTGGAGAACGTCCTTCACCCCTCCACTTT.

The rearrangement joins TRBV6-1 to TRBJ2-7, with D uncertain. Germline V gene lookup returns CDR1 MNHNS and CDR2 SASEGT. The CDR3 contains 12 residues. With 2 bases removed from V and 4 bases from J, the gap between germline ends came to 6 bases. CDR3 bases: TGTGCCAGCAGTGAAATATTTTACGAGCAGTACTTC. It specifies CASSEIFYEQYF.

A single count supports this clone. This rearrangement joins TRBV7-3 to TRBJ1-3; TRBD1 is a possible D gene (5 bases). V lost 6 bases, J lost 2 bases, and 5 bases lay in between. The CDR3 is 12 residues long. Per germline, CDR1 SGHTA and CDR2 FQGTGA. In DNA, the CDR3 is TGTGCCAGCAGGGGGGCTGGAAACACCATATATTTT. It encodes CASRGAGNTIYF.

The gene calls are TRBV7-2 and TRBJ2-7, with TRBD2 identical over 8 bases. The germline gives CDR1 SGHTA, CDR2 FQGNSA. The CDR3 consists of 17 residues. Germline trimming cut 3 bases from V and 9 bases from J; bases unmatched to any gene: 19. The CDR3 nucleotides read TGTGCCAGCAGCTTGAGCGGTGGGTCAGGGGTCGCGGGGGGGCAGTACTTC. Translated: CASSLSGGSGVAGGQYF. The whole variable domain, filled in from reference TRBV7-2 and TRBJ2-7, reads GAGVSQSPSNKVTEKGKDVELRCDPISGHTALYWYRQSLGQGLEFLIYFQGNSAPDKSGLPSDRFSAERTGGSVSTLTIQRTQQEDSAVYLCASSLSGGSGVAGGQYFGPGTRLTVT.

The rearrangement links TRBV19 to TRBJ2-1, with TRBD1 as a possible D gene (5 bases). This CDR3 is 16 amino acids long. The germline V and J ends were trimmed by 6 bases and 2 bases, with 17 bases remaining between them. Per the germline V gene, CDR1 is LNHDA and CDR2 is SQIVND (reference sequence). The chain's CDR3 is CASRWSSGSPYNEQFF. In DNA, the CDR3 is TGTGCCAGTAGATGGTCGTCAGGGTCCCCCTACAATGAGCAGTTCTTC.

This clone was seen a single time. The chain joins TRBV30 to TRBJ2-7; 7 bases are shared with TRBD2. The V gene's germline CDR1 is GTSNPN and CDR2 SVGIG (reference sequence). CDR3 size: 18 residues. V dropped 2 bases and J dropped 0; count of bases not matched to a gene: 16. DNA of the CDR3: TGTGCCTGGAGTTCACCCCGGGACTACTCATACAACTCCTACGAGCAGTACTTC. Encoded protein: CAWSSPRDYSYNSYEQYF.

This chain joins TRBV6-5 and TRBJ2-7, with TRBD1 matching over 7 bases. CDR1 is MNHEY, CDR2 SVGAGI, per germline. The CDR3 has 15 amino acids. The V gene end was trimmed by 2 bases and the J gene end by 5 bases; junction bases not matched to a gene: 9. CDR3 region: CASSYQAGGMDEQYF. For the CDR3, the DNA is TGTGCCAGCAGTTACCAGGCAGGGGGTATGGACGAGCAGTACTTC.

The chain couples TRBV6-5 to TRBJ2-2, with a possible D match to TRBD2 (5 bases). The CDR3 extends over 14 amino acids. Germline CDR1 is MNHEY and CDR2 is SVGAGI. V was pared by 0 bases and J by 6 bases, with 8 bases between. Here the CDR3 reads CASSYSLGAGELFF. Written as DNA, the CDR3 is TGTGCCAGCAGTTACTCCCTCGGGGCCGGGGAGCTGTTTTTT.

The rearrangement joins TRBV19 to TRBJ2-1; the match to TRBD2 covers 9 bases. Per germline, CDR1 LNHDA and CDR2 SQIVND (reference sequence). This CDR3 has 15 amino acids. The junction had 5 bases not matched to a gene; V was cut back by 6 bases and J by 2 bases. DNA for the CDR3: TGTGCCAGTAGGGTCTCTAGCGGGGCCTACAATGAGCAGTTCTTC. It yields the protein CASRVSSGAYNEQFF.

This clone was detected once. The genes are TRBV5-6 and TRBJ1-4; possibly TRBD1 for D (6 bases). Trimming pared 3 bases from V and 5 bases from J, leaving 11 bases between. Germline V gene data show CDR1 as SGHDT and CDR2 as YYEEEE. This CDR3 region has 14 residues. This CDR3 is CASSSGHHNEKLFF. The CDR3 region has the DNA TGTGCCAGCAGCTCGGGACACCACAATGAAAAACTGTTTTTT.

Only a few counts were recorded for this clone. V usage is TRBV5-6 and J usage is TRBJ2-7; TRBD1 agrees at 7 bases. CDR1 and CDR2 (germline): SGHDT, YYEEEE. Unmatched junction bases numbered 20, after V lost 5 bases and J lost 6 bases. The CDR3 covers 17 residues. DNA of the CDR3: TGTGCCAGCAGGTCTGGACCGGGACAGACATCGTGGGGCGAGCAGTACTTC. Protein: CASRSGPGQTSWGEQYF. Full variable domain (outside the CDR3, taken from reference TRBV5-6 and TRBJ2-7): DAGVTQSPTHLIKTRGQQVTLRCSPKSGHDTVSWYQQALGQGPQFIFQYYEEEERQRGNFPDRFSGHQFPNYSSELNVNALLLGDSALYLCASRSGPGQTSWGEQYFGPGTRLTVT.

The chain employs TRBV28 and TRBJ1-6; D is unresolved. Deletions cut 1 base from V and 10 bases from J, with 5 bases between. Looked up from germline, CDR1 is MDHEN and CDR2 is SYDVKM. CDR3 length equals 12 residues. In DNA, the CDR3 is TGTGCCAGCAGTTTATTGGCCTCACCCCTCCACTTT. It encodes CASSLLASPLHF.